A single T cell receptor beta chain is shown here with its context. This entry comes from a study of blood T cell repertoires in COVID-19. The wider study: Specimens from acute and convalescent COVID-19 originated in the United States, Italy and Spain. T cells, B-cell-depleted T cells, or PBMCs supplied cDNA or gDNA.

Original analysis: Amplification of reference gene primers was used by the study to estimate nucleated cell counts. Method: immunoSEQ multiplex PCR; TCRdb's copy keeps in-frame clones and lacks some. Clone size and V and J calls were adopted from that table, with D and trimming inferred from the DNA. Found here are approximately 280,000 clones, about 93% of them singletons; the top ten hold about 6.8%. The CDR3 runs to 13 residues. V lost 5 bases and J 5 bases, leaving 9 bases between the germline ends. CDR1 is MNHNY and CDR2 is SVGAGI in the germline V gene (reference sequence). The chain couples TRBV6-6 to TRBJ1-4, with D unresolved. The sequencing sample was made of peripheral blood. The origin of this receptor is a young woman with COVID-19, enrolled during active disease. This chain's CDR3 is CASSPGLNEKLFF. The CDR3 DNA reads as TGTGCCAGCAGTCCCGGACTCAATGAAAAACTGTTTTTT.